Here is one TCR beta chain with its context. Its binding antigen is unknown. Sequence at one end of the junction differs from germline and may be a read error. This sample stems from a study of T cells in Graves' hyperthyroidism and ophthalmopathy (dated by TCRdb to between 2018 and 2021). About the investigation overall: Peripheral blood samples were taken at the time of initial diagnosis, prior to any treatment. Once sampling was done, hyperthyroidism patients were given methimazole at a starting dose of 30 mg daily, whereas ophthalmopathy patients were given high-dose intravenous methylprednisolone. TCR V-J signatures able to tell the groups apart were searched for in a discovery cohort of 90 to 100 patients, of whom about 40 had Graves' ophthalmopathy and under 65 had stable Graves' hyperthyroidism. Prospective prediction of ophthalmopathy was tested in an independent validation cohort consisting of some 20 hyperthyroidism patients and around 16 patients who later progressed to ophthalmopathy. According to the paper, TCR Vbeta CDR3 sequencing was carried out on approximately 140 peripheral blood samples, which came from under 50 ophthalmopathy, around 75 hyperthyroidism and about 17 progressor patients. The 95 to 100 discovery patients were randomly divided into training and test sets at a 7:3 ratio. The study also compared thyroid tissue and blood T-cell repertoires from 5 to 7 Graves' hyperthyroidism patients. What the authors observed across the whole study: In validation, progression to ophthalmopathy was predicted by the model with 65% to 71% sensitivity and under 85% specificity, a median of roughly 6.4 months before onset. No statistical method was used to set the sample size in advance, and investigators knew the group allocation. In cross-validation, a model built on a 13 V-J signature told ophthalmopathy apart from stable hyperthyroidism with about 90% sensitivity and roughly 81% specificity, and in testing the same model reached 80%/75%. Blood samples also contained most of the expanded thyroid clonotypes (frequency above 0.001), which suggests that blood repertoires may reflect thyroid immune responses.

As encoded in the germline V gene (reference sequence), CDR1 is LNHDA while CDR2 is SQIVND. Taken from cysteine to phenylalanine, the CDR3 has 14 residues. The sequence is cut down to CDR3 DNA, 42 bases in frame from base 1. Stable Graves' hyperthyroidism was defined as the absence of progression to ophthalmopathy over 18 months of follow-up. Hyperthyroidism patients were newly diagnosed, with disease duration under 2 months, and aged 18 to 65 years. The study excluded patients with uncontrolled infections, other autoimmune diseases, pregnancy or lactation. Clinical symptoms, serum thyroxine and TRAb, thyroid ultrasound, and orbital computed tomography formed the basis for the diagnoses. PBMCs were isolated from more than 9 ml of fresh peripheral blood by Ficoll-Paque density gradient centrifugation. Total RNA was extracted using Trizol reagent, and RNA quality was assessed on an Agilent 2100 Bioanalyzer.

TCR beta CDR3 regions were amplified from RNA transcripts. The first round of RT-PCR for the TCR CDR3 was performed with the HTBI primer set and the Qiagen OneStep RT-PCR kit. Libraries were constructed in a second round of multiplex PCR, after which size selection and purification were performed. Paired-end sequencing of the libraries was performed with 100 bp reads on an Illumina HiSeq2000. On the authors' methods: SOAPnuke was used to process the raw data, removing reads that contained adapters or uncalled bases, had a mean Phred below 15, or lacked an exact match to the constant primer or identifier. COPE v1.2.5 was used to merge high-quality paired reads, and clonotypes were defined as unique nucleotide sequences. Clonotypes were aligned to IMGT TRBV, TRBD and TRBJ reference segments using MiTCR v1.1. Analysis was restricted to V-J combinations with a frequency above 0.0001, which covered 98% to 99.2% of repertoires. The TCS score was defined as the ratio of F50 (clonal expansion) to E x V (chaos), calculated using BLOSUM62-based TCRdist between CDR3 peptides within each V-J. Welch's t-statistics and random forest reduced roughly 500 V-J features to roughly 13, which were used in a naive Bayes classifier (R e1071). The Morisita-Horn index was used to measure how similar the thyroid and blood repertoires were. TCRdb handled the public reads itself, with Q25 trimming in fastp and clone calling in MiXCR, and kept productive beta chains. Each record represents a unique CDR3 protein, reported with the most common genes and DNA among its rows. The V and J calls and clone size come from TCRdb's table, not from the authors' own analysis. The sample records under 130,000 distinct CDR3 sequences, roughly 47% of which are singletons. The ten biggest clones cover roughly 24% of the sample.

This TCR came from a middle-aged man with Graves' hyperthyroidism. The sample was blood. The chain joins TRBV19 to TRBJ1-1; TRBD1 matches 7 bases in the middle. Here the CDR3 is given as CASSRDRTDTEAYF. In nucleotides, the sequence is TGTGCCAGTAGTAGGGACAGAACGGACACTGAAGCTTACTTT.